The clone carrying this T cell receptor beta chain is a singleton in its sample. Some clones are missing from TCRdb's copy, which holds only in-frame ones; the method was immunoSEQ multiplex PCR. The sample yields around 700,000 clones, 72% seen once. These data originate in a study of shared clonotypes between healthy human individuals. CDR3 size: 14 residues. CDR1 is MNHEY and CDR2 is SMNVEV in the germline V gene (reference sequence). Trimming left V 1 base short and J 7 bases short, with 11 bases between. The sample comprised memory CD4+ T cells sorted from blood. Subset given: CD45RA-negative fraction. V is TRBV27 and J is TRBJ1-5, with D unclear. The clonotype comes from a woman aged 25 to 45 in good health. The CDR3 protein is CASSLLFRGQPQHF. The CDR3 bases are TGTGCCAGCAGTTTATTGTTTCGGGGACAGCCCCAGCATTTT.